The sequence of this T cell receptor (beta chain) was determined in a study of T-cell memory formation after mild COVID-19. Germline assignment: CDR1 DFQATT and CDR2 SNEGSKA (reference sequence). V was shortened by 0 bases and J by 5 bases, with 9 bases between the two germline ends. The CDR3 has 13 amino acids. MiXCR, applied by TCRdb to the 5' RACE reads, yields one record per CDR3 protein. This sample has 500,000 to 550,000 distinct CDR3 sequences, with 20% found just once. The chain uses TRBV20-1 and TRBJ2-3; D is undetermined. This receptor was taken from an adult woman who had mild COVID-19 (a few samples of this study predate the infection). Cell type and time point are not known. The specimen sequenced was PBMCs or a T cell subset sorted from them (not recorded which). The DNA of the CDR3 is TGCAGTGCTAGAGATACCCCCAGAGATACGCAGTATTTT. Translating it yields CSARDTPRDTQYF.